The 11 T cell receptor beta chains below come from one sample, sequenced in a study of blood T cell repertoires in COVID-19 (dated by TCRdb to 2019 to 2021). Library preparation employed the immunoSEQ multiplex PCR assay. The immuneACCESS repertoire file appears here via TCRdb, limited to in-frame rearrangements. These files lack a portion of the clones; in checked studies, under half of the deficit traces to unresolved V genes, and the cause of the others is not known. Present in this sample are around 42,000 clones, approximately 82% of which were seen just once. The ten largest clones add up to 35% to 55% of the sample. Sequenced material: peripheral blood. The receptors derive from a woman older than 75 with acute or convalescent COVID-19.

V is TRBV5-1 and J is TRBJ1-3; 9 bases match TRBD1. Germline V gives CDR1 SGHRS, CDR2 YFSETQ. The CDR3 runs 15 residues. V was pared by 4 bases and J by 7 bases, with 9 bases of the junction left unmatched. The CDR3 loop reads CASSPLGTGRNTIYF. CDR3 nucleotides: TGCGCCAGCAGCCCTTTAGGGACAGGGAGGAACACCATATATTTT.

The chain is built from TRBV11-3 and TRBJ1-1; a possible D gene is TRBD1 (5 bases). The CDR3 has 13 amino acids. Per the germline V gene, CDR1 is SGHNT and CDR2 is YENEEA. Trimming removed 5 bases at V and 5 bases at J, with 12 bases between. The CDR3 spells CASSTSRGTEAFF. In nucleotides, the CDR3 is TGTGCCAGCAGCACCTCCCGGGGGACTGAAGCTTTCTTT.

In this sample, this clone turned up a few times. The V gene is TRBV6-5, the J gene TRBJ1-3, with TRBD1 matching over 7 bases. Germline V gene sequence: CDR1 MNHEY, CDR2 SVGAGI. J gave up 0 bases and V 6 bases, and 2 bases lay outside the gene matches. This CDR3 is 14 amino acids long. CDR3 bases: TGTGCCAGCAGCAGGACAGGCTCTGGAAACACCATATATTTT. This sequence encodes CASSRTGSGNTIYF.

The chain is built from TRBV7-9 and TRBJ1-4; D remains ambiguous. This CDR3 spans 15 amino acids. Trimming removed 6 bases at V and 0 bases at J, with 11 bases between. CDR1 SEHNR and CDR2 FQNEAQ come from the germline V gene (reference sequence). The CDR3 nucleotides are TGTGCCAGCAGTTATGGAACAGCAACTAATGAAAAACTGTTTTTT. As protein: CASSYGTATNEKLFF.

The CDR3: CASRIPGQANYGYTF. CDR3 in DNA: TGTGCCAGTAGGATTCCGGGACAAGCTAACTATGGCTACACCTTC. V gene TRBV19 combines with J gene TRBJ1-2; D is possibly TRBD1 (6 bases). The CDR3 is made up of 15 amino acids. Trimming shortened V by 6 bases and J by 0 bases, and 14 bases separated the two germline ends. Looked up from germline, CDR1 is LNHDA and CDR2 is SQIVND (reference sequence). The full variable domain, its missing parts supplied by reference TRBV19 and TRBJ1-2, is DGGITQSPKYLFRKEGQNVTLSCEQNLNHDAMYWYRQDPGQGLRLIYYSQIVNDFQKGDIAEGYSVSREKKESFPLTVTSAQKNPTAFYLCASRIPGQANYGYTFGSGTRLTVV.

The rearrangement uses TRBV10-3 and TRBJ2-2; D possibly corresponds to TRBD2 (6 bases). V gave up 6 bases and J gave up 5 bases, with 13 bases separating them. CDR3 length equals 14 residues. Looked up from germline, CDR1 is ENHRY and CDR2 is SYGVKD. CDR3 nucleotides: TGTGCCATCAGGAAGGAGGGGAATACCGGGGAGCTGTTTTTT. Translated: CAIRKEGNTGELFF.

The chain links TRBV5-6 to TRBJ2-7; no firm D call. The CDR3 runs to 12 residues. V lost 0 bases and J 8 bases, leaving 9 bases between the germline ends. Germline assignment: CDR1 SGHDT and CDR2 YYEEEE. DNA for the CDR3: TGTGCCAGCAGCTTGGGCAGGTCCAAGCAGTACTTC. Translated: CASSLGRSKQYF.

V and J are TRBV9 and TRBJ1-4, with D maybe TRBD1 (6 bases). V was trimmed by 6 bases and J by 7 bases, leaving 16 bases between them. This CDR3 has 14 amino acids. From germline, CDR1 is SGDLS and CDR2 YYNGEE. CDR3 nucleotides: TGTGCCAGCACCCCAGGGGACCCCCTTGAAAAACTGTTTTTT. Translating it yields CASTPGDPLEKLFF. The variable domain in full, with the rest retrieved from reference TRBV9 and TRBJ1-4, is DSGVTQTPKHLITATGQRVTLRCSPRSGDLSVYWYQQSLDQGLQFLIQYYNGEERAKGNILERFSAQQFPDLHSELNLSSLELGDSALYFCASTPGDPLEKLFFGSGTQLSVL.

The chain carries TRBV6-5 and TRBJ2-2; D unresolved. Germline CDR1 MNHEY, CDR2 SVGAGI. CDR3 length: 14 amino acids. V lost 6 bases, J lost 6 bases, and 14 bases lay in between. In nucleotides, the CDR3 is TGTGCCAGCAGGATGAGGCTCGCGGCCGGGGAGCTGTTTTTT. Translating it yields CASRMRLAAGELFF.

This CDR3 is CASSSRTGPDGYTF. CDR3 coding DNA: TGTGCCAGCAGCTCTCGGACAGGTCCGGATGGCTACACCTTC. This chain connects TRBV7-9 to TRBJ1-2; the match to TRBD1 covers 7 bases. Germline-derived CDR1 and CDR2 are SEHNR and FQNEAQ (reference sequence). The V and J ends lost 4 bases and 6 bases, in that order; junction bases with no gene match: 8. The CDR3 length is 14 residues.

The genes are TRBV18 and TRBJ2-5, with D possibly being TRBD2 (6 bases). The CDR3 totals 15 residues. Germline CDR1 and CDR2: KGHSH and LQKENI. The ends were cut back, 5 bases at V and 5 bases at J, with 18 bases in the middle. The CDR3 coding sequence is TGTGCCAGCTCATCTCGTGGGGAGGATGGCGAGACCCAGTACTTC. It yields the protein CASSSRGEDGETQYF.